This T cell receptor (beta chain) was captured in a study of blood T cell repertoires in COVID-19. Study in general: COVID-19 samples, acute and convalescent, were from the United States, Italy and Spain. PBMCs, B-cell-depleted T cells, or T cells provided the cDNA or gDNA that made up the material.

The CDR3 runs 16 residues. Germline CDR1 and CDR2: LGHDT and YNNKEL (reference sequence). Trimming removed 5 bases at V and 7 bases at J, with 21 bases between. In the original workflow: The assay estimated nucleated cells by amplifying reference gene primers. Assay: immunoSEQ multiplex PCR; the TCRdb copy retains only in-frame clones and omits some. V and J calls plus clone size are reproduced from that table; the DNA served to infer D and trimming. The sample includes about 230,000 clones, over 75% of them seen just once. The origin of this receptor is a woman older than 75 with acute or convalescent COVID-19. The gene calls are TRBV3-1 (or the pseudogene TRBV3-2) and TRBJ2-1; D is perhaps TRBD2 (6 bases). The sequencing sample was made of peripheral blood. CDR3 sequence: CASSVPGLTLRNEQFF. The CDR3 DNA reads TGTGCCAGCAGCGTCCCGGGACTCACCTTGAGGAATGAGCAGTTCTTC.